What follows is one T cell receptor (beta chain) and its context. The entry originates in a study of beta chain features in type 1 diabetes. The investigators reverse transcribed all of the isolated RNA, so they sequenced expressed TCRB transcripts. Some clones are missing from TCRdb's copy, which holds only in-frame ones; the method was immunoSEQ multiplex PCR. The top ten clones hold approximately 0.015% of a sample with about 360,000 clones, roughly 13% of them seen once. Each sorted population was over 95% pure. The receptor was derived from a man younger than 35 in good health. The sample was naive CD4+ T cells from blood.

CDR3 nucleotides: TGTGCCAGCAGTGAATTGACTATACACAATGAGCAGTTCTTC. Protein sequence: CASSELTIHNEQFF. The rearrangement joins TRBV25-1 to TRBJ2-1; tentative D call: TRBD2 (5 bases). Trimming took off 1 base at V and 5 bases at J, with 9 bases between the two ends. The CDR3 consists of 14 residues. Germline V CDR1 and CDR2: MGHDK, SYGVNS.